The rows below give T cell receptor beta chains drawn from one sample of a study of T-cell reconstitution after alpha-beta-depleted transplantation in children. TCRdb redid the calling of the PCR reads with MiXCR, one entry per CDR3 protein. Of about 980,000 distinct CDR3 sequences listed, around 30% are singletons. The specimen comprised PBMCs, mostly from graft donor cells, sampled 360 days after TCRalphabeta/CD19-depleted stem cell transplant. The receptors derive from a boy less than two years old who had a stem cell transplant for SCID, so the T cells may come from the graft donor. The CDR3 runs from the conserved cysteine through the conserved F or W. The D gene is left open where the match is weak. Some rows mark clone size as missing; the rest say once, few, many or name a class of expanded clone.

>14|TRBJ2-1|few|NA|TRBV29-1
CSVEKTDPYNEQFF
TGCAGCGTGGAGAAGACAGACCCCTACAATGAGCAGTTCTTC
>13|TRBJ2-5|NA|NA|TRBV7-8
CAEYPSTPETQYF
TGTGCCGAGTACCCGTCAACCCCCGAGACCCAGTACTTC
>13|TRBJ2-5|few|NA|TRBV5-1
CASSSVIRETQYF
TGCGCCAGCAGCTCGGTTATTCGCGAGACCCAGTACTTC
>11|TRBJ2-4|NA|NA|TRBV5-6
CASSFANIQYF
TGTGCCAGCAGCTTCGCAAACATTCAGTACTTC
>15|TRBJ1-5|NA|NA|TRBV28
CASSLAVGVGQPQHF
TGTGCCAGCAGTTTAGCGGTGGGGGTAGGTCAGCCCCAGCATTTT
>13|TRBJ2-5|NA|NA|TRBV20-1
CSARRVPGETQYF
TGCAGTGCTAGGCGGGTTCCCGGAGAGACCCAGTACTTC
>16|TRBJ2-1|NA|TRBD1|TRBV12-3/TRBV12-4
CASSSPSRGNYNEQFF
TGTGCCAGCAGTTCCCCTAGCAGGGGGAACTACAATGAGCAGTTCTTC
>20|TRBJ2-2|NA|TRBD2|TRBV6-2/TRBV6-3
CASSYSGPIAGGVNTGELFF
TGTGCCAGCAGTTACTCGGGTCCTATAGCGGGGGGTGTAAACACCGGGGAGCTGTTTTTT
>13|TRBJ2-5|NA|NA|TRBV7-9
CASSLEGIRTQYF
TGTGCCAGCAGCTTAGAGGGCATTAGGACCCAGTACTTC
>18|TRBJ2-3|NA|TRBD2|TRBV4-1
CASSQGIVRGGTTDTQYF
TGCGCCAGCAGCCAAGGGATAGTCCGCGGGGGGACGACAGATACGCAGTATTTT
>11|TRBJ1-2|few|NA|TRBV29-1
CSVEGWYGYTF
TGCAGCGTTGAAGGCTGGTATGGCTACACCTTC
>14|TRBJ1-2|NA|TRBD1|TRBV5-1
CASRPDRGQDGYTF
TGCGCCAGCAGACCGGACAGGGGGCAGGATGGCTACACCTTC